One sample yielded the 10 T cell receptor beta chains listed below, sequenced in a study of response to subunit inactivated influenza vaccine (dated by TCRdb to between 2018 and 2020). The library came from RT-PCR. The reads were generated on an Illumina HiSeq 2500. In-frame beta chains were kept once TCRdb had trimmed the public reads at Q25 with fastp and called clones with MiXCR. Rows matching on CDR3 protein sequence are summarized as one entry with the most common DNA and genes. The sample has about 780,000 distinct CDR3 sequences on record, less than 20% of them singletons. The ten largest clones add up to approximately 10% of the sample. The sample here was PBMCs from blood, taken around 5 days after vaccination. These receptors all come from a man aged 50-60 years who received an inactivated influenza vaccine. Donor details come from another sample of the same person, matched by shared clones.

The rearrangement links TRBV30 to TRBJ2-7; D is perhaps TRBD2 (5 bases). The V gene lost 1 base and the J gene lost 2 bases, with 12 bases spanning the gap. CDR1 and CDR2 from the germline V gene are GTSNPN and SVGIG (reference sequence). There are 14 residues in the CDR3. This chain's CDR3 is CAWSDRLPPYEQYF. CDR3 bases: TGTGCCTGGAGTGACAGACTACCCCCCTACGAGCAGTACTTC.

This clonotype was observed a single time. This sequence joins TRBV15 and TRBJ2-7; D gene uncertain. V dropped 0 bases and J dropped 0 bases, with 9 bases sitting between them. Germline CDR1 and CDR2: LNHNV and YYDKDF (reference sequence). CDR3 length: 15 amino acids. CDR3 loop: CATSRDRSSSYEQYF. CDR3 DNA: TGTGCCACCAGCAGAGATCGTAGCAGCTCCTACGAGCAGTACTTC.

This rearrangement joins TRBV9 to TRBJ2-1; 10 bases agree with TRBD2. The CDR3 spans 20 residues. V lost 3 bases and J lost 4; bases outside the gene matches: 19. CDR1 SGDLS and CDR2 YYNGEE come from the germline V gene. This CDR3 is CASSERKGASGGSLYNEQFF. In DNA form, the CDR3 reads TGTGCCAGCAGCGAACGAAAGGGGGCTAGCGGGGGTTCATTATACAATGAGCAGTTCTTC.

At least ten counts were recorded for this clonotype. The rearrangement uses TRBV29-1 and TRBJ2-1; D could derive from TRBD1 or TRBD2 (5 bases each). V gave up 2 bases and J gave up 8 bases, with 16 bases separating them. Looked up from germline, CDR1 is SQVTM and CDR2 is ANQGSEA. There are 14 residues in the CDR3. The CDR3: CSVEMPGRRDEQFF. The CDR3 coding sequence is TGCAGCGTTGAAATGCCGGGACGTCGAGATGAGCAGTTCTTC.

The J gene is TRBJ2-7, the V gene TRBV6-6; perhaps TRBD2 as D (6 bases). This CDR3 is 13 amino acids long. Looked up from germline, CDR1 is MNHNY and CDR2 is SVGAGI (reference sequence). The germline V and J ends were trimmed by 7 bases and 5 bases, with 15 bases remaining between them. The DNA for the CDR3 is TGTGCCAGCAAAATCAGGGAGCGGGACGAGCAGTACTTC. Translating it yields CASKIRERDEQYF.

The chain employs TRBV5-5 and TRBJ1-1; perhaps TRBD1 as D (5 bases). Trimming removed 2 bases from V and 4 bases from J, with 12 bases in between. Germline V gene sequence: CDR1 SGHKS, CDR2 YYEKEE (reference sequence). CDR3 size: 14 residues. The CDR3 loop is CASSFGGWVTEAFF. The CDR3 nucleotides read TGTGCCAGCAGCTTCGGGGGGTGGGTCACTGAAGCTTTCTTT.

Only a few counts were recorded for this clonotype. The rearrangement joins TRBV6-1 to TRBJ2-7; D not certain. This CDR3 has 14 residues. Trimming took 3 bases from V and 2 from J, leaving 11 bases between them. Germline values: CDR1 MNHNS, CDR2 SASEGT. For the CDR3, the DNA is TGTGCCAGCAGTGACAGAACAGAGGCCTACGAGCAGTACTTC. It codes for CASSDRTEAYEQYF.

CDR3 nucleotides: TGTGCCAGCATCGACCCGACGGGGGACTACGAGCAGTACTTC. Residues: CASIDPTGDYEQYF. V usage is TRBV28 and J usage is TRBJ2-7; D is perhaps TRBD2 (6 bases). Germline CDR1 and CDR2: MDHEN and SYDVKM. Trimming removed 7 bases from V and 3 bases from J, with 16 bases in between. There are 14 residues in the CDR3.

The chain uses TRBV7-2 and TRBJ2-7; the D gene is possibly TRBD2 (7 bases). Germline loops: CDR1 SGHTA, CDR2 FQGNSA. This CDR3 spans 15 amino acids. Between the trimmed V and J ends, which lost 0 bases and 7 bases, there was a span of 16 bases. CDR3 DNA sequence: TGTGCCAGCAGCTTAGCAGGGGGGGAAATAGGGGAGCAGTACTTC. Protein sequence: CASSLAGGEIGEQYF.

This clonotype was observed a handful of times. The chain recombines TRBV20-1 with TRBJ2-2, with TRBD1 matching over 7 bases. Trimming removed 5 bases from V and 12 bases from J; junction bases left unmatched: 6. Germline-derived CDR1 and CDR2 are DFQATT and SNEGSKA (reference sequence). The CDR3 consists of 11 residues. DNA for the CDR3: TGCAGTGCTGGGATACAGGGGAAGCTGTTTTTT. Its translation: CSAGIQGKLFF.